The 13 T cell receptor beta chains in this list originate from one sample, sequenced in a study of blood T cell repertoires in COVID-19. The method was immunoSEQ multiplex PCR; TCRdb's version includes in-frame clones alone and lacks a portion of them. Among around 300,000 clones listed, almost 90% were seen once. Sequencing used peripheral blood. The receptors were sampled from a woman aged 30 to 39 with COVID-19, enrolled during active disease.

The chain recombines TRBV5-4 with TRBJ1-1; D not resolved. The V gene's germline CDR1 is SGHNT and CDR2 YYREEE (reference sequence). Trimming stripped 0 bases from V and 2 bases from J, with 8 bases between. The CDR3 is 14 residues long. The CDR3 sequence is CASSLGAGNTEAFF. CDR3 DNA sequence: TGTGCCAGCAGCTTGGGGGCAGGAAACACTGAAGCTTTCTTT.

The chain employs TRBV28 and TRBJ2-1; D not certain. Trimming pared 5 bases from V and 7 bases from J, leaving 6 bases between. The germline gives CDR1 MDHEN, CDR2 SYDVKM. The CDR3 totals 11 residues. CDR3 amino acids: CASSLTNEQFF. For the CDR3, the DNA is TGTGCCAGCAGTCTGACAAATGAGCAGTTCTTC.

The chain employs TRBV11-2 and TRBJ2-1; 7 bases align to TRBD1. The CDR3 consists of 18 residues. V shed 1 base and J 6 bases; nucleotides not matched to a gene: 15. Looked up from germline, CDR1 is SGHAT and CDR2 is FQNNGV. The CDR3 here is CASSLVLTPGGRGNEQFF. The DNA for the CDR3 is TGTGCCAGCAGCTTAGTCCTCACACCAGGGGGAAGGGGCAATGAGCAGTTCTTC.

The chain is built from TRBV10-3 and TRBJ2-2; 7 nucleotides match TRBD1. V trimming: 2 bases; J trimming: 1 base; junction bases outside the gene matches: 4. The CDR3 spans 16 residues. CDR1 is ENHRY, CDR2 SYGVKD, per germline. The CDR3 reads CAISELQGMNTGELFF. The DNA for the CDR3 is TGTGCCATCAGTGAGCTACAGGGGATGAACACCGGGGAGCTGTTTTTT.

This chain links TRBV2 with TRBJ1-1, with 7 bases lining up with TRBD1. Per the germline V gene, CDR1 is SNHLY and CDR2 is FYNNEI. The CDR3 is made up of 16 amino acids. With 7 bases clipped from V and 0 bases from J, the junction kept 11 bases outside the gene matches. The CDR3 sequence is CASMFETGTMNTEAFF. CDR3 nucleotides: TGTGCCAGCATGTTTGAGACAGGGACCATGAACACTGAAGCTTTCTTT. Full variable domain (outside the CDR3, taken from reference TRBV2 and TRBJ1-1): EPEVTQTPSHQVTQMGQEVILRCVPISNHLYFYWYRQILGQKVEFLVSFYNNEISEKSEIFDDQFSVERPDGSNFTLKIRSTKLEDSAMYFCASMFETGTMNTEAFFGQGTRLTVV.

The CDR3 loop reads CASTRTGTGVYEQYF. The CDR3 DNA reads TGTGCCAGCACCAGAACCGGGACAGGGGTCTACGAGCAGTACTTC. The genes are TRBV27 and TRBJ2-7; TRBD1 agrees at 10 bases. V lost 7 bases, J lost 3 bases, and 9 bases stayed unmatched. CDR1 MNHEY and CDR2 SMNVEV come from the germline V gene (reference sequence). The CDR3 loop spans 15 amino acids.

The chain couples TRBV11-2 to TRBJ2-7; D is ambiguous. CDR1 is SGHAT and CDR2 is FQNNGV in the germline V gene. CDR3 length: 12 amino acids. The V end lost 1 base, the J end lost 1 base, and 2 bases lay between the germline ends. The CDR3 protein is CASSLASYEQYF. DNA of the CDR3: TGTGCCAGCAGCTTAGCTTCCTACGAGCAGTACTTC.

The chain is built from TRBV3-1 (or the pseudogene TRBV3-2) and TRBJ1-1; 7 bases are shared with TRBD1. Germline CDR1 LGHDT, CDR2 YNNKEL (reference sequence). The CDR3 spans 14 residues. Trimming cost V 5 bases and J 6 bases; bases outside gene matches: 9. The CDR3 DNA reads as TGTGCCAGCAGCACCTCTGGAGACAGGGCTGAAGCTTTCTTT. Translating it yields CASSTSGDRAEAFF.

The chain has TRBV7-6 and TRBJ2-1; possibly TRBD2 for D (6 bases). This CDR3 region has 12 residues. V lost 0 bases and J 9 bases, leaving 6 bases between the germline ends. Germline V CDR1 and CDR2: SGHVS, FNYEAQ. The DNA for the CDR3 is TGTGCCAGCAGCTTAGCCGGGGGTGAGCAGTTCTTC. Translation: CASSLAGGEQFF.

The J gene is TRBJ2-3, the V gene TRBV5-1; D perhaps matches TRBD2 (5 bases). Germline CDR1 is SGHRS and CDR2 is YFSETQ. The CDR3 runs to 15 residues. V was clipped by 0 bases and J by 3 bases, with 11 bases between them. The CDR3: CASSLDASRTDTQYF. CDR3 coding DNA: TGCGCCAGCAGCTTGGATGCTAGCAGAACAGATACGCAGTATTTT.

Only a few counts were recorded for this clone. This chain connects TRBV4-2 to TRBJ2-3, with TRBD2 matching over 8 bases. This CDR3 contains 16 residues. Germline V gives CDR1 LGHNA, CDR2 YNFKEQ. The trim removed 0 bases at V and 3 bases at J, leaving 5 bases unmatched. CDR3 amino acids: CASSQDSGVETDTQYF. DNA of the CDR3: TGTGCCAGCAGCCAAGATAGCGGGGTGGAGACAGATACGCAGTATTTT.

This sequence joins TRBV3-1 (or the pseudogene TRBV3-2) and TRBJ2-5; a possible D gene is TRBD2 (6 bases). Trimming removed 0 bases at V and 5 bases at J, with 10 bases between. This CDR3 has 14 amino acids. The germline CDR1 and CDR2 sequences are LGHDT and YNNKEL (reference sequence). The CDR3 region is CASSQDSGSETQYF. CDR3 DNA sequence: TGTGCCAGCAGCCAAGATTCCGGGAGCGAGACCCAGTACTTC.

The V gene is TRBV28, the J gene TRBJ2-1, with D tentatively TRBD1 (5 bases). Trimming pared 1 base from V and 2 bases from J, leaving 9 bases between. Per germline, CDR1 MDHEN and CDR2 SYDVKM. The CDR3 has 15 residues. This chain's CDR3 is CASSLYGRAYNEQFF. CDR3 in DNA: TGTGCCAGCAGTTTATACGGCAGGGCCTACAATGAGCAGTTCTTC.